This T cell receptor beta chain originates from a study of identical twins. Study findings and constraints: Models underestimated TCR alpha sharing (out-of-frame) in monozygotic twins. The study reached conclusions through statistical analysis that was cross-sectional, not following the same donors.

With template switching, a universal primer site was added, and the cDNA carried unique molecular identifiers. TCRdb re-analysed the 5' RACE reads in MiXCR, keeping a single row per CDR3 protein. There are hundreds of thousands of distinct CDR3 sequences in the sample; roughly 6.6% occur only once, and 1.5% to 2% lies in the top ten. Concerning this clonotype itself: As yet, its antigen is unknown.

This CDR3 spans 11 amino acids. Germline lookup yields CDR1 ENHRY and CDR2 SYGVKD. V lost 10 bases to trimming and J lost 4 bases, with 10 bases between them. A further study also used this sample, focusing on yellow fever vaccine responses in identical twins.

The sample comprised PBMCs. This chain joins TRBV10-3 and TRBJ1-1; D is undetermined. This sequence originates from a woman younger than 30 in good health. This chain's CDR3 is CATRWGTEAFF. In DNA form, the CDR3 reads TGTGCCACCCGGTGGGGCACTGAAGCTTTCTTT.